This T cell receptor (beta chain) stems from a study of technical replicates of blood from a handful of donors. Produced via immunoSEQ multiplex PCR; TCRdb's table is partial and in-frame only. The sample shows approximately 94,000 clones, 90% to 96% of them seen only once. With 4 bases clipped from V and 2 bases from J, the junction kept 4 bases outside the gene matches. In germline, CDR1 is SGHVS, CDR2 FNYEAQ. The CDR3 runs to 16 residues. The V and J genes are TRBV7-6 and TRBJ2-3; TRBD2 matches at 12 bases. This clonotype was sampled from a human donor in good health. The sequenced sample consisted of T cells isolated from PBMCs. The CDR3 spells CASSWTSGTFTDTQYF. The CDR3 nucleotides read TGTGCCAGCAGCTGGACTAGCGGGACCTTCACAGATACGCAGTATTTT.